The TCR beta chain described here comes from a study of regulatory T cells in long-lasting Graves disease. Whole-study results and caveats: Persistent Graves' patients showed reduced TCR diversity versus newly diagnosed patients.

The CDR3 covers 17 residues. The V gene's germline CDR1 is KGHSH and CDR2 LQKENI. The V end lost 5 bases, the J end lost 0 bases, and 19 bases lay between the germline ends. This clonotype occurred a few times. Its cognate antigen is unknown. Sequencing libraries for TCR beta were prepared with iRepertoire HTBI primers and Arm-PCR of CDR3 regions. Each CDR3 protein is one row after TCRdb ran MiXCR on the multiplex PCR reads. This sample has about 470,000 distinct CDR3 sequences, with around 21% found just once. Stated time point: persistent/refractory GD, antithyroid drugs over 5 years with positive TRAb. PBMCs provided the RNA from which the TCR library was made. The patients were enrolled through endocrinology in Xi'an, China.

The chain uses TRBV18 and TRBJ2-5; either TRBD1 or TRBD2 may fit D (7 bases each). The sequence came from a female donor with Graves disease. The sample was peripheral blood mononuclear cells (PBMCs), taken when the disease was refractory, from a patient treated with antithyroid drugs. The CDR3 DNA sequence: TGTGCCAGCTCAGAAACCGACAGGGAGGGATACCAAGAGACCCAGTACTTC. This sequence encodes CASSETDREGYQETQYF.